The next 3 T cell receptor beta chains were all read from a single sample in a study of T cells in localized non-small cell lung cancer (dated by TCRdb to about 2020). Libraries came from the immunoSEQ multiplex PCR assay. In TCRdb, the immuneACCESS table is reduced to in-frame sequences with V and J assigned. These tables do not hold every clone; where another copy was compared, an unresolved V gene accounts for under half, and the others remain unexplained. This sample lists about 13,000 clones; 70% to 90% were detected once. The ten largest clones capture approximately 59% of the sample. This material consisted of peripheral blood, taken before any cancer treatment. These receptors all stem from a male donor older than 55 with stage III lung adenocarcinoma.

As DNA, the CDR3 is TGTGCCAGCAGCTTAGGAGCCAGCGGGAACACCGGGGAGCTGTTTTTT. This sequence encodes CASSLGASGNTGELFF. This chain uses TRBV11-3 with TRBJ2-2, with D tentatively TRBD2 (5 bases). Trimming took 1 base from V and 1 from J, leaving 10 bases between them. Looked up from germline, CDR1 is SGHNT and CDR2 is YENEEA. The CDR3 sequence is 16 residues long.

The chain couples TRBV12-5 to TRBJ1-2, with 8 bases that match TRBD1. V trimming: 7 bases; J trimming: 4 bases; junction bases outside the gene matches: 11. The CDR3 has 15 amino acids. Germline V CDR1 and CDR2: LGHNT, FRNRAP. CDR3 loop: CASARETGALYGYTF. For the CDR3, the DNA is TGTGCTAGTGCTCGAGAGACAGGGGCCCTCTATGGCTACACCTTC.

The CDR3 loop reads CASSRGRGSGETQYF. CDR3 DNA sequence: TGTGCCAGCAGCCGAGGGAGGGGCTCGGGTGAGACCCAGTACTTC. The genes are TRBV5-6 and TRBJ2-5; 7 nucleotides align to TRBD2. The CDR3 loop spans 15 amino acids. Germline V lookup: CDR1 SGHDT, CDR2 YYEEEE. Trimming cost V 4 bases and J 5 bases; bases outside gene matches: 11.